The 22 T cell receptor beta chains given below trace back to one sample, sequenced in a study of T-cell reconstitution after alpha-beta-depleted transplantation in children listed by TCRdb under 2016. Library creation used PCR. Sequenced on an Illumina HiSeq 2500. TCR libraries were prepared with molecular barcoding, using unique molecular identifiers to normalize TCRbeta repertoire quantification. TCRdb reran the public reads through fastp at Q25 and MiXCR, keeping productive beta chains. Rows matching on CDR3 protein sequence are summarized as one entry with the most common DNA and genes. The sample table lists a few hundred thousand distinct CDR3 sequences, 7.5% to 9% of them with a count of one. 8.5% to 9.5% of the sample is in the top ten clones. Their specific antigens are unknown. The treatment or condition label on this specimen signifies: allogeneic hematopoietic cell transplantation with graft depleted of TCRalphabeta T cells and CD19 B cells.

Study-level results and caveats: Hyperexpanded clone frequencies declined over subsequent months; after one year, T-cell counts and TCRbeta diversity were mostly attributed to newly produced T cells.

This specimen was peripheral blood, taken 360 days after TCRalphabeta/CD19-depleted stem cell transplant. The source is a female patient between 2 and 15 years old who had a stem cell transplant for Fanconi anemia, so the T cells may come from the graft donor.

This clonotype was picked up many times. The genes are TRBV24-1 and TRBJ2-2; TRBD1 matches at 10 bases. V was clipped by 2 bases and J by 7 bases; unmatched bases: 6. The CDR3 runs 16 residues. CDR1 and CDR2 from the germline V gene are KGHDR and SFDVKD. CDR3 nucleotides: TGTGCCACCAGTGATTACCGGGACAGGGGATTCGGGGAGCTGTTTTTT. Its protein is CATSDYRDRGFGELFF.

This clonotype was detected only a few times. CDR3 loop: CASSGDSGNTIYF. The CDR3 nucleotides are TGCGCCAGCAGCGGGGATTCTGGAAACACCATATATTTT. The chain recombines TRBV10-1 with TRBJ1-3; no clear D. The V end was cut by 6 bases, the J end by 1 base, with 7 bases between. This CDR3 comprises 13 residues. Per germline, CDR1 WNHNN and CDR2 SYGVQD (reference sequence).

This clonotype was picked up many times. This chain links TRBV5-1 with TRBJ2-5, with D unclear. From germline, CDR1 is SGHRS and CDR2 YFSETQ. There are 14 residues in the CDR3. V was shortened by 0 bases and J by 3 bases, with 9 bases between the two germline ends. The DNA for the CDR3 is TGCGCCAGCAGCTTGGGCTCGGGTAAAGAGACCCAGTACTTC. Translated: CASSLGSGKETQYF.

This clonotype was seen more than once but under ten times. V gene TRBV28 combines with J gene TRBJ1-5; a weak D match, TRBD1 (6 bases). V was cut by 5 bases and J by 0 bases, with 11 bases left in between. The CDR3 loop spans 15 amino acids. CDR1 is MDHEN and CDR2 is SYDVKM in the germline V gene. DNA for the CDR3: TGTGCCAGCAGTGATACGGACAGTAGCAATCAGCCCCAGCATTTT. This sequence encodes CASSDTDSSNQPQHF.

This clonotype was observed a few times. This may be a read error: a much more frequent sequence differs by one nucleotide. The CDR3 DNA reads as TGTGCCTGCAGCATCGACAGGGTTTATGCTGGGGCCAACGTCCTGACTTTC. Translated, it gives CACSIDRVYAGANVLTF. This chain links TRBV3-1 with TRBJ2-6; 7 bases match TRBD1. Germline lookup yields CDR1 LGHDT and CDR2 YNNKEL (reference sequence). The CDR3 is made up of 17 amino acids.

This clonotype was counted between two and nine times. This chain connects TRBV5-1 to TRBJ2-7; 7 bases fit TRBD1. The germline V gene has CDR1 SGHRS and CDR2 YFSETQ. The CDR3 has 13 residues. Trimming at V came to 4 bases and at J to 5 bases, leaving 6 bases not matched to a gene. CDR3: CASSETGLDEQYV. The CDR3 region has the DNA TGCGCCAGCAGCGAGACAGGGCTTGACGAGCAGTACGTC.

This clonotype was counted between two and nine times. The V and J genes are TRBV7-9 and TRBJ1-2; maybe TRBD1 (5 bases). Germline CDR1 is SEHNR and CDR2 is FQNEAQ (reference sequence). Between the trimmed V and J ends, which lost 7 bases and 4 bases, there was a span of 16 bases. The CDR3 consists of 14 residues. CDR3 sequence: CASIEAGQVYGYTF. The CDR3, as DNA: TGTGCCAGCATCGAGGCAGGGCAGGTCTATGGCTACACCTTC.

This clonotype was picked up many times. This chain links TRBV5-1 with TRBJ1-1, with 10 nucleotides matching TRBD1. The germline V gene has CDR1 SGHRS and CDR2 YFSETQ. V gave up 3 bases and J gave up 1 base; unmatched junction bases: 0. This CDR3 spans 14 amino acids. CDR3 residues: CASSWDRGNTEAFF. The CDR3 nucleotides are TGCGCCAGCAGCTGGGACAGGGGGAACACTGAAGCTTTCTTT.

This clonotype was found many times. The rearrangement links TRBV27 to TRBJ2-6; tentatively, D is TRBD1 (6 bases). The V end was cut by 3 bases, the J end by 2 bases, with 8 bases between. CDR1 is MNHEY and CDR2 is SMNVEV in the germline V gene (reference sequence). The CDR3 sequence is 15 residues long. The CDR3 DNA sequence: TGTGCCAGCAGTTTCACAGGGACTGGGGCCAACGTCCTGACTTTC. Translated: CASSFTGTGANVLTF.

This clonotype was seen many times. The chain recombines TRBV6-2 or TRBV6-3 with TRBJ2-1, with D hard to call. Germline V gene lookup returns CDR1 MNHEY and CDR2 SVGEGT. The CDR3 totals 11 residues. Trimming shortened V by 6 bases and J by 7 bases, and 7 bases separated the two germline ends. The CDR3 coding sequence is TGTGCCAGCAGCCACACGAATGAGCAGTTCTTC. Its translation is CASSHTNEQFF.

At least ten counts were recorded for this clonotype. The CDR3 reads CSVDLKRDRVEGAFF. The CDR3 DNA is TGCAGCGTTGATCTTAAGAGGGACAGGGTAGAAGGAGCTTTCTTT. This chain joins TRBV29-1 and TRBJ1-1, with TRBD1 matching over 9 bases. Losses at the gene ends were 3 bases for V and 10 bases for J; bases not matched to a gene: 15. Looked up from germline, CDR1 is SQVTM and CDR2 is ANQGSEA. The CDR3 has 15 residues.

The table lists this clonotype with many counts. The DNA for the CDR3 is TGTGCCAGCAGATCGAGACAGGGGGCCAATCAGCCCCAGCATTTT. Translating gives CASRSRQGANQPQHF. V is TRBV12-3 or TRBV12-4 and J is TRBJ1-5; 10 bases fit TRBD1. This CDR3 is built from 15 residues. The J segment lost 3 bases and the V segment lost 6 bases, leaving 5 bases of the junction unmatched.

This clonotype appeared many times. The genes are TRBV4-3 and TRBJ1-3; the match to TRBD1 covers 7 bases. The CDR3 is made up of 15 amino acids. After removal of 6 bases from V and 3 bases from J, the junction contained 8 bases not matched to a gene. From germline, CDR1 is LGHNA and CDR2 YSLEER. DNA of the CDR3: TGCGCCAGCAGTCAGGGGGAAGACCGTGGAAACACCATATATTTT. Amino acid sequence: CASSQGEDRGNTIYF.

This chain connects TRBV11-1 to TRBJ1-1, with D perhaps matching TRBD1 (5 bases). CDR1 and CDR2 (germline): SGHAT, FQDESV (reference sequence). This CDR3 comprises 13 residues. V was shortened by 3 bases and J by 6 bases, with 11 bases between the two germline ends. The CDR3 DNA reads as TGTGCCAGCAGCTTCAGGGCGAAATCTGAAGCTTTCTTT. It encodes CASSFRAKSEAFF. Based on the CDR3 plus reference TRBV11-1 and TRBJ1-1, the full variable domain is EAEVAQSPRYKITEKSQAVAFWCDPISGHATLYWYRQILGQGPELLVQFQDESVVDDSQLPKDRFSAERLKGVDSTLKIQPAELGDSAMYLCASSFRAKSEAFFGQGTRLTVV.

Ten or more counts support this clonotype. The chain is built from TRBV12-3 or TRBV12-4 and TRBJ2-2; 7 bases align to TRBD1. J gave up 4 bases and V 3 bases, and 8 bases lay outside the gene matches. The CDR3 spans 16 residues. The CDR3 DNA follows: TGTGCCAGCAGTTTTTCAATACAGGGGAGCACCGGGGAGCTGTTTTTT. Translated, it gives CASSFSIQGSTGELFF.

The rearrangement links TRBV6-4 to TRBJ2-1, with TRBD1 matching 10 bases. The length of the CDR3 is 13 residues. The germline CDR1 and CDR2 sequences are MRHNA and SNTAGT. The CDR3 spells CDAGQGLGSEQFF. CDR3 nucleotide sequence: TGTGATGCGGGACAGGGGCTCGGTAGTGAGCAGTTCTTC.

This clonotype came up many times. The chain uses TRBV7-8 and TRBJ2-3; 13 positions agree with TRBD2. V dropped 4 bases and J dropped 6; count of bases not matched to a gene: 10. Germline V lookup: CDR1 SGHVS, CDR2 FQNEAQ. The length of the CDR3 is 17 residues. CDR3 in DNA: TGTGCCAGCAGCTCCGCAAACGGACTAGCGGGGGTGGATACGCAGTATTTT. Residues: CASSSANGLAGVDTQYF.

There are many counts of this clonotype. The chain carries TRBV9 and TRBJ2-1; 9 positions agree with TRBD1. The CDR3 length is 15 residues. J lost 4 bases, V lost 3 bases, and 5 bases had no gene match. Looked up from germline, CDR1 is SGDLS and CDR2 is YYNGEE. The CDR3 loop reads CASSGGQGRYNEQFF. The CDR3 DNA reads TGTGCCAGCAGCGGCGGACAGGGGAGGTACAATGAGCAGTTCTTC.

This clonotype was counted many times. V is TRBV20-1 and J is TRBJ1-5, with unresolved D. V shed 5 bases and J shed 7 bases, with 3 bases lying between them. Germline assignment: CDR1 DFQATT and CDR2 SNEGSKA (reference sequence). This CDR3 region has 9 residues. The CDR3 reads CSAGQPQHF. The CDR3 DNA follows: TGCAGTGCTGGACAGCCCCAGCATTTT.

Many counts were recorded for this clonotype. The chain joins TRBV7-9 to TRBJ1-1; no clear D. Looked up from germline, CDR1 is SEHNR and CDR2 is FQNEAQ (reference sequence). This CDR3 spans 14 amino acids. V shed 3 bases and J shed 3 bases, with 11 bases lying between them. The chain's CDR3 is CASSLRDGDTEAFF. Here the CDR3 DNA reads TGTGCCAGCAGCTTGCGGGATGGGGACACTGAAGCTTTCTTT.

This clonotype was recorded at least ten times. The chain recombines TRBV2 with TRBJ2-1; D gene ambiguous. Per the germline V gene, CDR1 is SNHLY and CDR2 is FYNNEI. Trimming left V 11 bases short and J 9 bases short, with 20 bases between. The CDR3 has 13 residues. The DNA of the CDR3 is TGTGCCTCTCGGAGTCGGGCCATTAGTGAGCAGTTCTTC. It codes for CASRSRAISEQFF. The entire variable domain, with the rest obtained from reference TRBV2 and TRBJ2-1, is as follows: EPEVTQTPSHQVTQMGQEVILRCVPISNHLYFYWYRQILGQKVEFLVSFYNNEISEKSEIFDDQFSVERPDGSNFTLKIRSTKLEDSAMYFCASRSRAISEQFFGPGTRLTVL.

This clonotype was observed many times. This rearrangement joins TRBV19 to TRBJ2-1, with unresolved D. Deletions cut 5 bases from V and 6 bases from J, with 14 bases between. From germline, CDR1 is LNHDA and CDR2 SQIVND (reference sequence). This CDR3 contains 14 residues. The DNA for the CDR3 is TGTGCCAGTAGTGGGCCTCCCCCGCGCAATGAGCAGTTCTTC. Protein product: CASSGPPPRNEQFF.